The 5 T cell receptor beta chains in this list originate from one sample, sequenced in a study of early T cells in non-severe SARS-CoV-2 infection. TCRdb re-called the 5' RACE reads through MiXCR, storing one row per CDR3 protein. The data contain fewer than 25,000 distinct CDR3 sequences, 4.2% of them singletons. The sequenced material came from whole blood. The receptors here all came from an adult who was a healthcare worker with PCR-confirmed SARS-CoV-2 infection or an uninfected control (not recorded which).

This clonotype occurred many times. For the CDR3, the DNA is TGTGCCAGCAGTTACCTATCTCTACAGGCACTGAATCAGCCCCAGCATTTT. Protein sequence: CASSYLSLQALNQPQHF. The chain employs TRBV6-6 and TRBJ1-5, with D possibly TRBD1 on 5 matching bases. Germline V lookup: CDR1 MNHNY, CDR2 SVGAGI (reference sequence). The CDR3 is 17 residues long. Deletions cut 2 bases from V and 4 bases from J, with 18 bases between.

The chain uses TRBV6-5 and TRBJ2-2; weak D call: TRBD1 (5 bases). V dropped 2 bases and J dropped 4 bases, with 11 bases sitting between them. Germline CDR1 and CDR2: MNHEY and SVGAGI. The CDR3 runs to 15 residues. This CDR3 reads CASSYRQGSTGELFF. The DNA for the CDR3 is TGTGCCAGCAGTTACCGGCAGGGATCCACCGGGGAGCTGTTTTTT.

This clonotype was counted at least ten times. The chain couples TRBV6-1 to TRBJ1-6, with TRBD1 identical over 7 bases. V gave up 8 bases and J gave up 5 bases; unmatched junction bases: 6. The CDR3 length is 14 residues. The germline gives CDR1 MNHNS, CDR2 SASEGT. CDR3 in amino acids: CASSPTGDNSPLHF. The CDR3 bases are TGTGCCAGCTCCCCCACAGGGGATAATTCACCCCTCCACTTT.

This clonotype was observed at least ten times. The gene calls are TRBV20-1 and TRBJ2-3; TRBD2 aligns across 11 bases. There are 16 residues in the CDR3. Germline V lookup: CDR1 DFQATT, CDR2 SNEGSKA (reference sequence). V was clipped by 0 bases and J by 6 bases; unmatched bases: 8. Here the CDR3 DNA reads TGCAGTGCTAGAGATTGGGGACTAGCGGCAGGGGATACGCAGTATTTT. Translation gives CSARDWGLAAGDTQYF.

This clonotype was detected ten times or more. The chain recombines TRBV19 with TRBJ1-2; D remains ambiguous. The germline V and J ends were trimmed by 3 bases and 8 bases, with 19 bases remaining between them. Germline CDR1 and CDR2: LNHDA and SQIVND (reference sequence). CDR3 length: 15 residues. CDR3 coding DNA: TGTGCCAGTAGTATGGCGACCTTAAACTCAAGAGGCTACACCTTC. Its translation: CASSMATLNSRGYTF.